The 16 T cell receptor beta chains in this list originate from one sample, sequenced in a study of shared clonotypes between healthy human individuals. Data came from immunoSEQ multiplex PCR; TCRdb stores just in-frame clones and leaves some out. The repertoire consists of some 660,000 clones, with more than 70% occurring once and the leading ten covering about 1.8%. Sequencing input: memory CD4+ T cells sorted from blood. Specified subset: CD45RA-negative fraction. These TCRs come from a woman under 40 in good health.

The gene calls are TRBV2 and TRBJ2-1, with 9 bases lining up with TRBD2. V lost 7 bases and J lost 5; bases outside the gene matches: 9. The CDR3 extends over 15 amino acids. Germline V gives CDR1 SNHLY, CDR2 FYNNEI. DNA for the CDR3: TGTGCCAGCAAGAGGGAACTAGCGGGCAACAATGAGCAGTTCTTC. This translates into CASKRELAGNNEQFF.

V and J are TRBV5-1 and TRBJ1-2, with a weak D call TRBD1 (5 bases). The CDR3 spans 16 residues. Germline CDR1 SGHRS, CDR2 YFSETQ. The V end was cut by 0 bases, the J end by 1 base, with 13 bases between. The chain's CDR3 is CASSLAGAGRNYGYTF. The CDR3 region has the DNA TGCGCCAGCAGCTTGGCCGGGGCAGGTCGTAACTATGGCTACACCTTC.

V usage is TRBV7-7 and J usage is TRBJ2-7; D remains unclear. The germline gives CDR1 SSHAT, CDR2 FNYEAQ (reference sequence). The germline V and J ends were trimmed by 1 base and 3 bases, with 7 bases remaining between them. The CDR3 extends over 13 amino acids. The CDR3 DNA reads as TGTGCCAGCAGCTTAGATGCACACTACGAGCAGTACTTC. Translation: CASSLDAHYEQYF.

The chain uses TRBV27 and TRBJ1-5; TRBD1 agrees at 9 bases. Trimming cost V 8 bases and J 7 bases; bases outside gene matches: 9. In germline, CDR1 is MNHEY, CDR2 SMNVEV (reference sequence). The CDR3 totals 14 residues. In DNA form, the CDR3 reads TGTGCCAGCGGTCTGGGACAGGGTTGGCAGCCCCAGCATTTT. The encoded protein is CASGLGQGWQPQHF.

This chain connects TRBV27 to TRBJ2-1; TRBD2 is a possible D gene (6 bases). Germline CDR1 and CDR2: MNHEY and SMNVEV (reference sequence). The CDR3 runs 17 residues. V gave up 5 bases and J gave up 3 bases, with 20 bases separating them. The DNA of the CDR3 is TGTGCCAGCAGTGAGACCCCGACTGGAGGGTACTACAATGAGCAGTTCTTC. It codes for CASSETPTGGYYNEQFF.

This sequence joins TRBV7-3 and TRBJ2-1; either TRBD1 or TRBD2 may supply D (5 bases each). CDR3 size: 12 residues. Between the trimmed V and J ends, which lost 6 bases and 9 bases, there was a span of 12 bases. Germline lookup yields CDR1 SGHTA and CDR2 FQGTGA. Here the CDR3 DNA reads TGTGCCAGCAGTCTAGCCGGGACTGAGCAGTTCTTC. It codes for CASSLAGTEQFF.

The chain recombines TRBV6-8 with TRBJ2-7; D uncertain. The CDR3 extends over 15 amino acids. V lost 2 bases, J lost 2 bases, and 13 bases lay in between. Looked up from germline, CDR1 is MNHGY and CDR2 is SAAAGT. CDR3 sequence reads: CASSYPTYLPYEQYF. In DNA, the CDR3 is TGTGCCAGCAGTTACCCCACCTACCTCCCCTACGAGCAGTACTTC.

In its sample, this clone was seen a few times. The chain has TRBV7-8 and TRBJ2-5; D tentatively reads TRBD1 or TRBD2 (6 bases each). V was trimmed by 4 bases and J by 13 bases, leaving 16 bases between them. The CDR3 sequence is 12 residues long. Germline V gene data show CDR1 as SGHVS and CDR2 as FQNEAQ. Here the CDR3 reads CASSSRDRRGYF. The CDR3 nucleotides are TGTGCCAGCAGCTCACGAGACAGGAGGGGGTACTTC.

The CDR3 protein is CASSLSGRGSGRAADTQYF. The CDR3 DNA is TGCGCCAGCAGCTTAAGTGGGAGAGGGAGCGGGAGGGCCGCAGATACGCAGTATTTT. J is TRBJ2-3 and V is TRBV5-1; the match to TRBD2 covers 10 bases. The CDR3 runs to 19 residues. V was clipped by 2 bases and J by 4 bases; unmatched bases: 16. The germline V gene encodes CDR1 SGHRS and CDR2 YFSETQ.

CDR3: CASSPYLPEQYF. CDR3 DNA sequence: TGTGCCAGCAGTCCCTATCTTCCCGAGCAGTACTTC. This chain connects TRBV27 to TRBJ2-7; D is unresolved. The CDR3 consists of 12 residues. V was clipped by 5 bases and J by 6 bases, with 11 bases between them. Germline V gives CDR1 MNHEY, CDR2 SMNVEV (reference sequence).

About this clone itself: Germline is not matched at one junction end, which may reflect a read error. Other nucleotide sequences in the sample specify the same CDR3. The J gene is TRBJ1-5, the V gene TRBV2; D is possibly TRBD1 (5 bases). Per the germline V gene, CDR1 is SNHLY and CDR2 is FYNNEI. CDR3 size: 14 residues. CDR3 loop: CASSDRESNQPQHF. The CDR3 DNA reads as TGTGCCAGCAGTGACAGGGAGAGCAATCAGCCTCAGCATTTT.

The chain employs TRBV7-6 and TRBJ2-7; 8 positions match TRBD2. This CDR3 is built from 15 residues. J was trimmed by 7 bases and V by 5 bases; bases with no gene match: 13. Germline lookup yields CDR1 SGHVS and CDR2 FNYEAQ. The CDR3 protein is CASSPSRAGAWEQYF. In DNA, the CDR3 is TGTGCCAGCAGCCCCAGCCGAGCGGGAGCATGGGAGCAGTACTTC.

The chain carries TRBV5-6 and TRBJ1-2, with TRBD1 as a possible D gene (5 bases). The germline V gene has CDR1 SGHDT and CDR2 YYEEEE. The CDR3 consists of 13 residues. V was shortened by 3 bases and J by 4 bases, with 10 bases between the two germline ends. As DNA, the CDR3 is TGTGCCAGCAGCTACCAGGGAAGCTATGGCTACACCTTC. It codes for CASSYQGSYGYTF.

V gene TRBV9 combines with J gene TRBJ2-3, with TRBD2 matching over 9 bases. The CDR3 loop spans 16 amino acids. V lost 0 bases to trimming and J lost 0 bases; unmatched junction nucleotides: 2. From germline, CDR1 is SGDLS and CDR2 YYNGEE. The CDR3 reads CASSVGLAASTDTQYF. As DNA, the CDR3 is TGTGCCAGCAGCGTAGGACTAGCGGCTAGCACAGATACGCAGTATTTT.

The CDR3 protein is CATRQGGDNQPQHF. In DNA, the CDR3 is TGTGCCACCCGACAGGGTGGGGATAATCAGCCCCAGCATTTT. V is TRBV6-5 and J is TRBJ1-5; the match to TRBD1 covers 7 bases. Germline CDR1 and CDR2: MNHEY and SVGAGI. CDR3 size: 14 residues. J was trimmed by 4 bases and V by 10 bases; bases with no gene match: 10.

This clone appeared a few times. This chain joins TRBV5-1 and TRBJ1-4, with unresolved D. CDR1 is SGHRS and CDR2 is YFSETQ in the germline V gene. The CDR3 sequence is 12 residues long. V dropped 0 bases and J dropped 17 bases, with 14 bases sitting between them. The CDR3 is CASSLDSITLFF. The CDR3 DNA sequence: TGCGCCAGCAGCTTGGATTCTATTACCCTCTTTTTT. Full variable domain (outside the CDR3, taken from reference TRBV5-1 and TRBJ1-4): KAGVTQTPRYLIKTRGQQVTLSCSPISGHRSVSWYQQTPGQGLQFLFEYFSETQRNKGNFPGRFSGRQFSNSRSEMNVSTLELGDSALYLCASSLDSITLFFGSGTQLSVL.